This TCR beta chain is drawn from a study of OX40 agonist ivuxolimab in advanced cancers. Study details: Ivuxolimab was delivered to patients intravenously every 2 weeks at doses spanning 0.01 to 10 mg/kg. Findings and caveats of the study: CD8+ T cells (on average) carried more expanded clones than CD4+ T cells.

Trimming shortened V by 4 bases and J by 10 bases, and 11 bases separated the two germline ends. The germline gives CDR1 SGDLS, CDR2 YYNGEE. The CDR3 covers 12 residues. Generated by immunoSEQ multiplex PCR, the TCRdb table keeps only in-frame clones and is missing some. The table lists roughly 80,000 clones, approximately 80% of them singletons. On this clone: Its target is unknown.

The chain uses TRBV9 and TRBJ1-4; D call uncertain. This specimen consisted of CD4+ or CD8+ T cells sorted from blood, obtained in a trial of the OX40 agonist ivuxolimab. This TCR came from an adult with an advanced solid tumor such as melanoma, head and neck, liver or kidney cancer. The CDR3 sequence: CASSPGIGKLFF. The CDR3 DNA sequence: TGTGCCAGCAGCCCCGGGATAGGAAAACTGTTTTTT.